The present TCR beta chain was sequenced within a study of CXCR3-negative and CXCR3-positive naive CD8 T cells. This CDR3 has 14 residues. To note about this clonotype: Its antigen remains unknown.

The study's findings and limits: Naive CXCR3-positive and CXCR3-negative cells shared TRBV-TRBJ usage; memory cells diverged. TRB CDR3 hydrophobicity was greater in CXCR3-positive naive cells than in CXCR3-negative naive cells.

5' RACE with UMI labels generated the TRB cDNA libraries. With the 5' RACE reads reprocessed, TCRdb shows one record per CDR3 protein and no DNA. This table lists 90,000 to 100,000 distinct CDR3 sequences. This receptor was obtained from a human donor in good health. Some clones in this sample may be carry-over from other donors' samples. Sequencing was carried out using naive CXCR3+ CD8+ T cells from blood. This sample's subset: CD45RO-CCR7+CD27+CD95- naive CD8+ T cells expressing CXCR3 (TNR3+). This chain joins TRBV12-3 or TRBV12-4 and TRBJ2-5; TCRdb picks TRBD1, but there is no DNA to check that call. CDR3 sequence: CASGFGGGRETQYF.